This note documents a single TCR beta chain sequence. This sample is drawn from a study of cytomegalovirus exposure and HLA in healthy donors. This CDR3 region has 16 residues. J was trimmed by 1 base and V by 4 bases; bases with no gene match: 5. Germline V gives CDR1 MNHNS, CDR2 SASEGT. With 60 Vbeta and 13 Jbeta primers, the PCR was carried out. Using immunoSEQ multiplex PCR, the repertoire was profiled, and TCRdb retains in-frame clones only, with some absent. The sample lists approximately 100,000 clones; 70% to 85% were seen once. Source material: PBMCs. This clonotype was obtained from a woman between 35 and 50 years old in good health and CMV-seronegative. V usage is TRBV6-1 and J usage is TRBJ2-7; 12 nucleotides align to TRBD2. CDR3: CASSGLTSGGSYEQYF. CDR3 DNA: TGTGCCAGCAGTGGGTTGACTAGCGGGGGATCCTACGAGCAGTACTTC.